This T cell receptor beta chain was sequenced in a study of tumor-infiltrating lymphocytes in primary liver carcinoma. cDNA specific to TCR beta was made from 500 to 650 ng of total RNA, with a constant-region primer employed for priming. Investigators got TCR beta libraries out of three nested multiplex PCR rounds, done with slightly modified ARM-PCR. TCRdb itself ran the multiplex PCR reads through MiXCR, one entry per CDR3 protein. Of fewer than 75,000 distinct CDR3 sequences detected, 70% to 85% appear once; the ten largest clones hold around 50%. Investigators took RNA and DNA out together from 20-30 mg of unsorted bulk tissue. Comments on this clonotype: One junction end does not reproduce the germline sequence, and a read error may be involved.

The sequenced material came from liver tumor tissue from sampling region 2. Subset reported: tumor region T2, inferior pole. The sequence came from a man between 40 and 49 years old with primary liver carcinoma and hepatitis B virus infection.

CDR3 loop: CVSSTGATTEAFF. CDR3 bases: TGTGTCAGCAGCACAGGGGCGACTACTGAAGCTTTCTTT. The chain links TRBV6-6 to TRBJ1-1; TRBD1 matches at 7 bases. Germline CDR1 MNHNY, CDR2 SVGAGI (reference sequence). CDR3 size: 13 residues.